The 10 T cell receptor beta chains reported below all come from one sample, sequenced in a study of shared clonotypes between healthy human individuals (dated by TCRdb to the early 2020s). Receptor libraries were prepared by the immunoSEQ multiplex PCR assay. TCRdb took this table from immuneACCESS and kept in-frame rearrangements with V and J called. Such tables lack part of the clones; where checked against another copy, unresolved V genes explain under half of the gap, and the rest is unexplained. This sample is represented by millions of clones; approximately 94% of them were singletons. The ten largest clones take up roughly 1.1% of the sample. CD8 naive samples were obtained by positive selection for CCR7 among CD45RO-negative cells, yielding a CD45RA+CCR7+ population from which TemRA cells were excluded. The material sequenced was naive CD8+ T cells sorted from blood. The meaning of the sample's cell subset or site label: CD45RA+CCR7+. The receptors stem from a man between 18 and 29 years old in good health.

In regard to this clone: The identical CDR3 is also encoded by other nucleotide sequences in the sample. The rearrangement joins TRBV29-1 to TRBJ2-1; no reliable D call. The CDR3 totals 12 residues. With 4 bases removed from V and 0 bases from J, the gap between germline ends came to 4 bases. The germline V gene has CDR1 SQVTM and CDR2 ANQGSEA. DNA of the CDR3: TGCAGCGTTGGGAGCTCCTACAATGAGCAGTTCTTC. It specifies CSVGSSYNEQFF.

The chain uses TRBV30 and TRBJ1-1; D unclear. Germline V CDR1 and CDR2: GTSNPN, SVGIG (reference sequence). CDR3 length: 13 amino acids. Trimming took off 0 bases at V and 5 bases at J, with 10 bases between the two ends. Here the CDR3 DNA reads TGTGCCTGGAGTGTTGAAAGGGTAACTGAAGCTTTCTTT. Translating gives CAWSVERVTEAFF.

In this sample, this clone turned up once. The chain carries TRBV11-2 and TRBJ2-7, with D possibly being TRBD1 (6 bases). Deletions cut 0 bases from V and 4 bases from J, with 10 bases between. CDR1 SGHAT and CDR2 FQNNGV come from the germline V gene. The CDR3 runs to 14 residues. This CDR3 is CASSLDGGQYEQYF. The DNA for the CDR3 is TGTGCCAGCAGCTTAGATGGCGGACAGTACGAGCAGTACTTC.

The rearrangement joins TRBV25-1 to TRBJ2-2; possible D gene TRBD2, 6 bases. This CDR3 has 15 residues. Trimming took 6 bases from V and 6 from J, leaving 17 bases between them. Per germline, CDR1 MGHDK and CDR2 SYGVNS. CDR3: CASSPTGEVSGELFF. In DNA, the CDR3 is TGTGCCAGCAGCCCGACCGGGGAGGTATCCGGGGAGCTGTTTTTT.

The genes are TRBV19 and TRBJ2-7, with D possibly matching TRBD2 (5 bases). The germline V and J ends were trimmed by 9 bases and 4 bases, with 7 bases remaining between them. The germline gives CDR1 LNHDA, CDR2 SQIVND (reference sequence). The CDR3 has 10 residues. The CDR3 coding sequence is TGTGCCAGGGGAGCTTACGAGCAGTACTTC. Translating it yields CARGAYEQYF. Full variable domain (remainder filled in from reference TRBV19 and TRBJ2-7): DGGITQSPKYLFRKEGQNVTLSCEQNLNHDAMYWYRQDPGQGLRLIYYSQIVNDFQKGDIAEGYSVSREKKESFPLTVTSAQKNPTAFYLCARGAYEQYFGPGTRLTVT.

V usage is TRBV5-4 and J usage is TRBJ2-7; D is possibly TRBD1 (5 bases). Trimming took off 3 bases at V and 1 base at J, with 8 bases between the two ends. Looked up from germline, CDR1 is SGHNT and CDR2 is YYREEE (reference sequence). This CDR3 spans 13 amino acids. This CDR3 reads CASSSTDSYEQYF. CDR3 sequence (DNA): TGTGCCAGCAGCTCGACAGATTCCTACGAGCAGTACTTC.

The chain employs TRBV7-3 and TRBJ2-3; D gene uncertain. V was clipped by 3 bases and J by 2 bases, with 6 bases between them. Germline V gives CDR1 SGHTA, CDR2 FQGTGA. This CDR3 is built from 13 residues. CDR3 loop: CASSLQFTDTQYF. The CDR3 bases are TGTGCCAGCAGCTTGCAATTCACAGATACGCAGTATTTT.

V is TRBV30 and J is TRBJ1-5, with D hard to call. Trimming left V 5 bases short and J 3 bases short, with 14 bases between. Germline V gene sequence: CDR1 GTSNPN, CDR2 SVGIG (reference sequence). This CDR3 comprises 14 residues. CDR3 protein: CAWGYGPYNQPQHF. The CDR3 DNA follows: TGTGCCTGGGGATACGGCCCCTACAATCAGCCCCAGCATTTT.

In regard to this clone: This sample also contains other DNA sequences that code for the same CDR3. The chain joins TRBV4-1 to TRBJ2-7; 12 nucleotides align to TRBD1. Germline values: CDR1 MGHRA, CDR2 YSYEKL. The CDR3 contains 14 residues. After removal of 3 bases from V and 4 bases from J, the junction contained 1 base not matched to a gene. CDR3 in DNA: TGCGCCAGCAGCCAGGGACAGGGGGCATACGAGCAGTACTTC. It yields the protein CASSQGQGAYEQYF.

The V and J genes are TRBV5-8 and TRBJ1-2; D ambiguous. CDR1 is SGHTS, CDR2 YDEGEE, per germline. Trimming stripped 7 bases from V and 8 bases from J, with 12 bases between. This CDR3 is 11 amino acids long. In DNA, the CDR3 is TGTGCCAGCCCAGACTTCATGGGCTACACCTTC. Amino acid sequence: CASPDFMGYTF.